What follows are 14 T cell receptor beta chains derived from one specimen sequenced in a study of regulatory T cells in long-lasting Graves disease. Construction of the TCR beta libraries employed iRepertoire HTBI primers in conjunction with Arm-PCR of CDR3 regions. Each CDR3 protein gets one entry after TCRdb re-called the multiplex PCR reads with MiXCR. The profile shows about half a million distinct CDR3 sequences, 12% of them singletons. Time point in this sample: newly diagnosed GD, antithyroid drugs for less than 3 months. Making the TCR library involved RNA that had been extracted from PBMCs. In addition, the sample was reused for a study of T cells in Graves' hyperthyroidism and ophthalmopathy.

This specimen was peripheral blood mononuclear cells (PBMCs), taken at new diagnosis, from a patient treated with antithyroid drugs. Receptor source: a woman aged 30 to 39 with Graves disease.

Many counts were recorded for this clonotype. The chain links TRBV6-2 or TRBV6-3 to TRBJ1-2; D remains ambiguous. The CDR3 is 12 residues long. Trimming took 0 bases from V and 5 from J, leaving 4 bases between them. CDR1 is MNHEY and CDR2 is SVGEGT in the germline V gene. CDR3 residues: CASSYSPYGYTF. The CDR3 DNA reads as TGTGCCAGCAGTTACTCACCGTATGGCTACACCTTC.

This clonotype was found many times. This chain joins TRBV2 and TRBJ1-2, with a tentative D call TRBD1 (5 bases). Germline lookup yields CDR1 SNHLY and CDR2 FYNNEI. V was trimmed by 5 bases and J by 2 bases, leaving 15 bases between them. The CDR3 sequence is 15 residues long. In DNA form, the CDR3 reads TGTGCCAGCAGTATCCGTGGGACCACAAACTATGGCTACACCTTC. It codes for CASSIRGTTNYGYTF.

This clonotype has a count of ten or more. The chain employs TRBV15 and TRBJ1-1; TRBD1 is a possible D gene (6 bases). V lost 5 bases to trimming and J lost 2 bases, with 9 bases between them. This CDR3 comprises 13 residues. Germline V gene data show CDR1 as LNHNV and CDR2 as YYDKDF (reference sequence). CDR3 coding DNA: TGTGCCACCAGCTACAGGGTTAACACTGAAGCTTTCTTT. This gives the protein CATSYRVNTEAFF.

This sequence joins TRBV4-3 and TRBJ2-6; D is uncertain. The CDR3 has 14 amino acids. The V end was cut by 5 bases, the J end by 0 bases, with 5 bases between. The germline CDR1 and CDR2 sequences are LGHNA and YSLEER. CDR3 sequence: CASSEFSGANVLTF. Written as DNA, the CDR3 is TGCGCCAGCAGCGAATTCTCTGGGGCCAACGTCCTGACTTTC.

The rearrangement joins TRBV5-1 to TRBJ2-5; possible D gene TRBD1, 6 bases. CDR1 and CDR2 from the germline V gene are SGHRS and YFSETQ. This CDR3 contains 14 residues. V lost 4 bases to trimming and J lost 5 bases, with 15 bases between them. The CDR3 region is CASSPDSRRETQYF. For the CDR3, the DNA is TGCGCCAGCAGCCCGGACAGTAGGAGGGAGACCCAGTACTTC.

This clonotype showed up just a few times. CDR3 in amino acids: CAWSQTLNQPQHF. CDR3 sequence (DNA): TGTGCCTGGAGTCAGACCCTAAATCAGCCCCAGCATTTT. The rearrangement joins TRBV30 to TRBJ1-5; D unresolved. Germline CDR1 is GTSNPN and CDR2 is SVGIG (reference sequence). V shed 2 bases and J shed 4 bases, with 9 bases lying between them. This CDR3 has 13 amino acids.

This clonotype was seen a few times. A much larger clonotype is one base distant, so this may be a read error. The V gene is TRBV28, the J gene TRBJ1-4; the match to TRBD1 covers 8 bases. Germline values: CDR1 MDHEN, CDR2 SYDVKM. The CDR3 consists of 15 residues. DNA for the CDR3: TGTGCCAGCAGTTTCTATGGACAGGGTCGGGAAAAACCGTTTTTT. Its translation is CASSFYGQGREKPFF.

This clonotype was observed many times. The rearrangement links TRBV6-1 to TRBJ2-5; D could derive from TRBD1 or TRBD2 (5 bases each). Germline V gene lookup returns CDR1 MNHNS and CDR2 SASEGT. The CDR3 is made up of 13 amino acids. With 7 bases removed from V and 5 bases from J, the gap between germline ends came to 14 bases. The CDR3 coding sequence is TGTGCCAGCAAAGAGGGGCACTGGGAGACCCAGTACTTC. Residues: CASKEGHWETQYF.

This clonotype was recorded at least ten times. V gene TRBV27 combines with J gene TRBJ2-2; 9 nucleotides line up with TRBD1. V was pared by 6 bases and J by 5 bases, with 7 bases of the junction left unmatched. Germline-derived CDR1 and CDR2 are MNHEY and SMNVEV (reference sequence). CDR3 length: 15 amino acids. CDR3 DNA sequence: TGTGCCAGCAGCCCCCGGACAGGGGTAACCGGGGAGCTGTTTTTT. This sequence encodes CASSPRTGVTGELFF.

The chain has TRBV6-5 and TRBJ2-7, with 7 bases matching TRBD1. CDR1 is MNHEY and CDR2 is SVGAGI in the germline V gene. The CDR3 has 16 amino acids. The V gene end was trimmed by 0 bases and the J gene end by 2 bases; junction bases not matched to a gene: 7. The CDR3 here is CASSYSMGDRPYEQYF. CDR3 coding DNA: TGTGCCAGCAGTTACTCGATGGGGGACAGACCCTACGAGCAGTACTTC.

The rearrangement links TRBV7-6 to TRBJ2-2; no firm D call. The CDR3 extends over 16 amino acids. In germline, CDR1 is SGHVS, CDR2 FNYEAQ. The germline V and J ends were trimmed by 2 bases and 0 bases, with 10 bases remaining between them. The CDR3 nucleotides read TGTGCCAGCAGCTTAATCGGCTCCGCGAACACCGGGGAGCTGTTTTTT. It is translated as CASSLIGSANTGELFF.

This clonotype was counted only a few times. V gene TRBV29-1 combines with J gene TRBJ1-1, with TRBD1 matching over 7 bases. V was pared by 4 bases and J by 8 bases, with 10 bases of the junction left unmatched. The CDR3 has 13 amino acids. CDR1 SQVTM and CDR2 ANQGSEA come from the germline V gene. The CDR3 loop reads CSVAPPYRGEAFF. DNA of the CDR3: TGCAGCGTTGCCCCCCCTTACAGGGGCGAAGCTTTCTTT.

The chain joins TRBV6-1 to TRBJ2-7; 10 bases fit TRBD2. After removal of 10 bases from V and 4 bases from J, the junction contained 13 bases not matched to a gene. This CDR3 contains 15 residues. Germline-derived CDR1 and CDR2 are MNHNS and SASEGT. Written as DNA, the CDR3 is TGTGCCACCAGATTGGCTAGCGGGAGTGGTTACGAGCAGTACTTC. Encoded protein: CATRLASGSGYEQYF.

This clonotype showed up many times. The chain uses TRBV7-2 and TRBJ1-3, with no clear D. V was clipped by 3 bases and J by 3 bases, with 12 bases between them. CDR1 and CDR2 from the germline V gene are SGHTA and FQGNSA. This CDR3 contains 15 residues. The CDR3: CASSFRIQDGNTIYF. CDR3 nucleotides: TGTGCCAGCAGCTTCCGTATTCAGGATGGAAACACCATATATTTT.